The 14 T cell receptor beta chains given below trace back to one sample, sequenced in a study of T cell responses to AZD1222 COVID-19 vaccine. Here immunoSEQ multiplex PCR was the method, and the copy in TCRdb shows in-frame clones only, minus some. The data contain about 170,000 clones, 80% to 90% of them seen just once; the ten biggest clones take up about 6.9%. Specimen: peripheral blood, collected on day 0 of AZD1222 vaccination. These TCRs come from an adult in good health.

J is TRBJ2-6 and V is TRBV28; no reliable D call. V lost 3 bases and J 0 bases, leaving 9 bases between the germline ends. Germline V CDR1 and CDR2: MDHEN, SYDVKM. The CDR3 consists of 16 residues. The CDR3 spells CASSFIRDSGANVLTF. The CDR3 nucleotides are TGTGCCAGCAGTTTTATCCGCGACTCTGGGGCCAACGTCCTGACTTTC.

J is TRBJ1-2 and V is TRBV9, with a weak D call TRBD1 (5 bases). The CDR3 consists of 15 residues. V was clipped by 4 bases and J by 3 bases, with 16 bases between them. CDR1 is SGDLS, CDR2 YYNGEE, per germline. Here the CDR3 reads CASSPGGGGDYGYTF. The DNA of the CDR3 is TGTGCCAGCAGCCCTGGTGGTGGGGGTGACTATGGCTACACCTTC.

The chain employs TRBV20-1 and TRBJ1-6; 10 bases align to TRBD1. The germline V gene has CDR1 DFQATT and CDR2 SNEGSKA (reference sequence). This CDR3 comprises 14 residues. J gave up 8 bases and V 3 bases, and 4 bases lay outside the gene matches. The CDR3 bases are TGCAGTGCTAGTCCCGGGACAGGGGATTCACCCCTCCACTTT. Its protein product is CSASPGTGDSPLHF.

The chain has TRBV28 and TRBJ1-6; 7 nucleotides line up with TRBD1. The V gene end was trimmed by 6 bases and the J gene end by 7 bases; junction bases not matched to a gene: 0. The germline gives CDR1 MDHEN, CDR2 SYDVKM. The CDR3 totals 12 residues. The DNA of the CDR3 is TGTGCCAGCAGACAGGGGAATTCACCCCTCCACTTT. It specifies CASRQGNSPLHF.

The V call is TRBV7-9, the J call TRBJ2-5; 12 positions agree with TRBD2. The CDR3 contains 17 residues. V gave up 2 bases and J gave up 1 base; unmatched junction bases: 5. Germline loops: CDR1 SEHNR, CDR2 FQNEAQ (reference sequence). As DNA, the CDR3 is TGTGCCAGCAGCTTAAACCTAGCGGGGGGGATCCAAGAGACCCAGTACTTC. It codes for CASSLNLAGGIQETQYF.

The CDR3 loop reads CASSQVGELFF. CDR3 DNA: TGTGCCAGCAGCCAAGTGGGGGAGCTGTTTTTT. The rearrangement links TRBV3-1 (or the pseudogene TRBV3-2) to TRBJ2-2; D gene unclear. The CDR3 totals 11 residues. The V gene's germline CDR1 is LGHDT and CDR2 YNNKEL (reference sequence). The V gene lost 1 base and the J gene lost 8 bases, with 2 bases spanning the gap.

The chain uses TRBV5-1 and TRBJ1-2; perhaps TRBD1 as D (5 bases). Germline V gene data show CDR1 as SGHRS and CDR2 as YFSETQ. CDR3 length: 16 residues. The V end was cut by 3 bases, the J end by 4 bases, with 19 bases between. CDR3 sequence reads: CASSSATDTRTYGYTF. The CDR3 DNA is TGCGCCAGCAGCTCGGCTACGGACACGCGTACCTATGGCTACACCTTC.

In nucleotides, the CDR3 is TGTGCCAGCAGCGTAGGTGGCGGCAGGGGAATCGAAAAACTGTTTTTT. It is translated as CASSVGGGRGIEKLFF. The rearrangement joins TRBV9 to TRBJ1-4, with D possibly matching TRBD1 (6 bases). There are 16 residues in the CDR3. The V gene lost 0 bases and the J gene lost 8 bases, with 17 bases spanning the gap. CDR1 is SGDLS and CDR2 is YYNGEE in the germline V gene.

This CDR3 reads CASSQNLGQETQYF. For the CDR3, the DNA is TGCGCCAGCAGCCAAAATCTCGGGCAAGAGACCCAGTACTTC. V usage is TRBV4-1 and J usage is TRBJ2-5, with D unresolved. Trimming shortened V by 2 bases and J by 2 bases, and 9 bases separated the two germline ends. Looked up from germline, CDR1 is MGHRA and CDR2 is YSYEKL. The CDR3 length is 14 residues.

The gene calls are TRBV19 and TRBJ1-2, with D possibly TRBD1 on 5 matching bases. Germline CDR1 LNHDA, CDR2 SQIVND (reference sequence). The CDR3 contains 16 residues. The V and J ends lost 3 bases and 3 bases respectively, with 17 bases between them. The CDR3 reads CASSIGPNRIDYGYTF. The CDR3 coding sequence is TGTGCCAGTAGTATCGGGCCGAACAGGATCGACTATGGCTACACCTTC.

This chain links TRBV5-6 with TRBJ2-6; D call uncertain. V was cut by 2 bases and J by 0 bases, with 9 bases left in between. The germline V gene has CDR1 SGHDT and CDR2 YYEEEE. CDR3 length equals 16 residues. The CDR3 bases are TGTGCCAGCAGCTTTTCTGCTAGCTCTGGGGCCAACGTCCTGACTTTC. Translating it yields CASSFSASSGANVLTF.

This chain links TRBV19 with TRBJ1-6; no definite D call. This CDR3 region has 14 residues. V shed 3 bases and J shed 11 bases, with 14 bases lying between them. Germline V gives CDR1 LNHDA, CDR2 SQIVND (reference sequence). The CDR3 here is CASSIGTLGAPLHF. The CDR3 nucleotides are TGTGCCAGTAGTATCGGCACCCTTGGGGCACCCCTCCACTTT.

The chain recombines TRBV4-1 with TRBJ1-2; no reliable D call. V was shortened by 0 bases and J by 3 bases, with 17 bases between the two germline ends. From germline, CDR1 is MGHRA and CDR2 YSYEKL. This CDR3 is built from 17 residues. The CDR3 protein is CASSQDLLAGGDYGYTF. CDR3 sequence (DNA): TGCGCCAGCAGCCAAGATCTCTTGGCAGGTGGGGACTATGGCTACACCTTC.

The CDR3 sequence is CASSAQGYGELFF. The CDR3 DNA sequence: TGTGCCAGCAGTGCCCAAGGGTACGGGGAGCTGTTTTTT. This sequence joins TRBV6-4 and TRBJ2-2; no clear D. The germline V and J ends were trimmed by 4 bases and 7 bases, with 10 bases remaining between them. CDR1 and CDR2 (germline): MRHNA, SNTAGT. CDR3 length: 13 residues.